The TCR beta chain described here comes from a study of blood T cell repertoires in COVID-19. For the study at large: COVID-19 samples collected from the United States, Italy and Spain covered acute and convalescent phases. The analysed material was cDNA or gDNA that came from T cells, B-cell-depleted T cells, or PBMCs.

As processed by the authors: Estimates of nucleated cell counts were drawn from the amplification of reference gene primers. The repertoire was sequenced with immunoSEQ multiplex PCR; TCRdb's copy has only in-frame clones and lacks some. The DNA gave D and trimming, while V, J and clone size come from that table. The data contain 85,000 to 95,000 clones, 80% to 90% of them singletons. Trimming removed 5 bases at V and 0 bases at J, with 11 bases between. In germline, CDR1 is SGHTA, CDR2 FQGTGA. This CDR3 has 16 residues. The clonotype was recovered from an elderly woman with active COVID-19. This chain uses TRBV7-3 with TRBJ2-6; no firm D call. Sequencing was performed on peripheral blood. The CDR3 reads CASSPRRISGANVLTF. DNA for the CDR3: TGTGCCAGCAGCCCCCGCAGGATCTCTGGGGCCAACGTCCTGACTTTC.